These 3 T cell receptor beta chains share one sample of origin, sequenced in a study of T-cell memory formation after mild COVID-19. TCRdb re-analysed the 5' RACE reads in MiXCR, keeping a single row per CDR3 protein. The repertoire consists of under 650,000 distinct CDR3 sequences, with roughly 17% occurring once and the leading ten covering around 13%. Material for sequencing was PBMCs or a T cell subset sorted from them (not recorded which). The origin of the receptors is an adult woman who had mild COVID-19 (a few samples of this study predate the infection). Cell type and time point are not known.

The V gene is TRBV30, the J gene TRBJ2-1; 10 positions match TRBD2. The V gene end was trimmed by 5 bases and the J gene end by 5 bases; junction bases not matched to a gene: 9. CDR3 length equals 15 residues. The V gene's germline CDR1 is GTSNPN and CDR2 SVGIG (reference sequence). The CDR3 loop is CAWPYLAGVDNEQFF. CDR3 in DNA: TGTGCCTGGCCATACCTAGCGGGAGTGGACAATGAGCAGTTCTTC.

This clonotype has only a few counts. The chain is built from TRBV12-3 or TRBV12-4 and TRBJ1-1; D ambiguous. The CDR3 totals 14 residues. Trimming stripped 3 bases from V and 2 bases from J, with 10 bases between. Here the CDR3 DNA reads TGTGCCAGCAGTTTTGTCGGCCCCAACACTGAAGCTTTCTTT. Translated, it gives CASSFVGPNTEAFF.

This clonotype was seen more than once but under ten times. CDR3 region: CASSLGSTLNTEAFF. The CDR3 region has the DNA TGCGCCAGCAGCTTGGGCAGTACCCTGAACACTGAAGCTTTCTTT. The chain uses TRBV5-1 and TRBJ1-1; D uncertain. Germline-derived CDR1 and CDR2 are SGHRS and YFSETQ. The CDR3 is made up of 15 amino acids. V gave up 0 bases and J gave up 0 bases, with 9 bases separating them.